This section outlines one T cell receptor (beta chain) sequence together with its context. Its antigen is unidentified. Trimming at V came to 6 bases and at J to 3 bases, leaving 0 bases not matched to a gene. Germline CDR1 DFQATT, CDR2 SNEGSKA (reference sequence). The CDR3 spans 13 residues. The authors ran a second PCR of roughly 6 to 12 cycles using a sample-barcoded 5' primer and a J-beta primer mix. TCRdb passed the 5' RACE reads through MiXCR, listing each CDR3 protein once. The sample lists about 540,000 distinct CDR3 sequences, less than 25% occurring once. This entry comes from a study of blood T cells in healthy people across ages. The wider study: Per two T cells, template switching captured roughly one barcoded beta molecule.

Whole-study findings and limits: In older individuals, TCR beta diversity per million T cells was lower, falling roughly linearly with age. Not knowing donor CMV status may have confounded expanded clonotype changes.

This same sample was also taken into another study, of T cells of mothers and their children. That report notes: The study obtained over 9 million TCR beta CDR3 reads per mother and 2.5 million to 3.5 million per child.

The chain couples TRBV20-1 to TRBJ1-4; 11 bases line up with TRBD1. Sample: blood. This receptor was identified in a boy between 10 and 17 years old in good health. CDR3 DNA: TGCAGTGCGGGACAGGGGGCTAATGAAAAACTGTTTTTT. Protein: CSAGQGANEKLFF.